This T cell receptor (beta chain) was identified in a study of T cell repertoires in cytomegalovirus infection. Study-wide results and caveats: The response measured ex vivo was dominated by TCR beta clonotypes (HLA-C-restricted and CMV-specific).

Using its own MiXCR run on the reads, TCRdb lists one record per CDR3 protein. This table has roughly 150,000 distinct CDR3 sequences, under 20% appearing once. Concerning this clonotype itself: Its specificity is unknown.

CDR3 size: 15 residues. Germline-derived CDR1 and CDR2 are SGHVS and FQNEAQ. The V gene end was trimmed by 2 bases and the J gene end by 4 bases; junction bases not matched to a gene: 5. The chain combines TRBV7-8 with TRBJ2-5, with 9 bases fitting TRBD2. Sample: CD8+ T cells from PBMCs. The source of this sequence is a human donor in good health (CMV status not recorded). Some clones in this sample may be carry-over from other donors' samples. CDR3 sequence: CASSLKREAGETQYF. The CDR3 DNA reads as TGTGCCAGCAGCTTAAAGCGGGAGGCGGGAGAGACCCAGTACTTC.